The 20 T cell receptor beta chains in this list originate from one sample, sequenced in a study of blood T cell repertoires in COVID-19. The table came from immunoSEQ multiplex PCR; TCRdb's copy has only in-frame clones and leaves some out. The table records tens of thousands of clones, more than 65% of them present only once. The sequenced material came from peripheral blood. These receptors were obtained from a man aged 55 to 70 with acute or convalescent COVID-19.

This clone has just a few counts. The rearrangement joins TRBV3-1 (or the pseudogene TRBV3-2) to TRBJ2-5; 8 bases map to TRBD2. Trimming removed 0 bases from V and 4 bases from J; junction bases left unmatched: 13. The CDR3 is 18 amino acids. Germline assignment: CDR1 LGHDT and CDR2 YNNKEL (reference sequence). CDR3 sequence reads: CASSQELLKRGPIETQYF. The CDR3 DNA sequence: TGTGCCAGCAGCCAAGAGCTTCTGAAGCGGGGGCCGATAGAGACCCAGTACTTC.

This clone appeared once. V usage is TRBV5-1 and J usage is TRBJ2-7, with TRBD1 matching 7 bases. Germline V gene data show CDR1 as SGHRS and CDR2 as YFSETQ. There are 15 residues in the CDR3. V was clipped by 4 bases and J by 0 bases; unmatched bases: 7. CDR3 sequence: CASSPDRASSYEQYF. CDR3 DNA sequence: TGCGCCAGCAGCCCCGACAGGGCAAGCTCCTACGAGCAGTACTTC. Full variable domain (rest looked up from reference TRBV5-1 and TRBJ2-7): KAGVTQTPRYLIKTRGQQVTLSCSPISGHRSVSWYQQTPGQGLQFLFEYFSETQRNKGNFPGRFSGRQFSNSRSEMNVSTLELGDSALYLCASSPDRASSYEQYFGPGTRLTVT.

This clone was observed a few times. This chain joins TRBV5-1 and TRBJ2-1; 7 nucleotides match TRBD1. J was trimmed by 6 bases and V by 4 bases; bases with no gene match: 13. The CDR3 has 16 residues. Germline V lookup: CDR1 SGHRS, CDR2 YFSETQ. CDR3 loop: CASSLQGPNKGNEQFF. Here the CDR3 DNA reads TGCGCCAGCAGCCTACAGGGGCCCAATAAGGGCAATGAGCAGTTCTTC.

The rearrangement links TRBV2 to TRBJ1-4; 7 bases map to TRBD1. This CDR3 is 15 amino acids long. Trimming took 7 bases from V and 3 from J; bases not matched to a gene: 8. The V gene's germline CDR1 is SNHLY and CDR2 FYNNEI. The CDR3 DNA reads as TGTGCCAGCAAGACCAGGGGGGCGTCTAATGAAAAACTGTTTTTT. This encodes CASKTRGASNEKLFF.

The chain uses TRBV7-6 and TRBJ1-1; 9 bases fit TRBD1. The V segment lost 5 bases and the J segment 5 bases; nucleotides outside the gene matches: 15. The CDR3 loop spans 17 amino acids. Germline V gene data show CDR1 as SGHVS and CDR2 as FNYEAQ. The CDR3 DNA follows: TGTGCCAGCAGCAAAGACAGGGGGACTTTGGGAGCTACTGAAGCTTTCTTT. Protein: CASSKDRGTLGATEAFF.

This clone was counted a few times. J is TRBJ2-7 and V is TRBV28; TRBD1 agrees at 9 bases. The germline gives CDR1 MDHEN, CDR2 SYDVKM. This CDR3 comprises 14 residues. V gave up 1 base and J gave up 5 bases; unmatched junction bases: 3. CDR3 protein: CASSLYRGPNEQYF. The CDR3 coding sequence is TGTGCCAGCAGTTTATACAGGGGGCCGAACGAGCAGTACTTC.

The chain is built from TRBV27 and TRBJ1-2; TRBD1 matches at 8 bases. Losses at the gene ends were 4 bases for V and 4 bases for J; bases not matched to a gene: 8. CDR1 is MNHEY and CDR2 is SMNVEV in the germline V gene (reference sequence). CDR3 length: 15 amino acids. The chain's CDR3 is CASSYSDRDGYGYTF. In DNA, the CDR3 is TGTGCCAGCAGTTACTCGGACAGGGACGGCTATGGCTACACCTTC.

The gene calls are TRBV6-5 and TRBJ2-1, with 9 bases fitting TRBD2. The CDR3 has 15 amino acids. V shed 4 bases and J 5 bases; nucleotides not matched to a gene: 6. The germline CDR1 and CDR2 sequences are MNHEY and SVGAGI. Here the CDR3 DNA reads TGTGCCAGCAGTTTAAAGCGGGGGGCTAACAATGAGCAGTTCTTC. It codes for CASSLKRGANNEQFF.

As DNA, the CDR3 is TGTGCCAGCAGTGAACAGGCGGGAAAAGTCAACACCATATATTTT. This sequence encodes CASSEQAGKVNTIYF. The rearrangement links TRBV2 to TRBJ1-3; no firm D call. In germline, CDR1 is SNHLY, CDR2 FYNNEI. CDR3 length equals 15 residues. Deletions cut 2 bases from V and 7 bases from J, with 15 bases between.

Written as DNA, the CDR3 is TGTGCCAGCGTGGCGGGGAGGAGCTCCTACAATGAGCAGTTCTTC. Its protein is CASVAGRSSYNEQFF. V usage is TRBV5-8 and J usage is TRBJ2-1; possible D gene TRBD2, 6 bases. This CDR3 spans 15 amino acids. V gave up 7 bases and J gave up 0 bases, with 14 bases separating them. CDR1 and CDR2 from the germline V gene are SGHTS and YDEGEE.

A few counts support this clone. J is TRBJ2-3 and V is TRBV19, with 11 positions matching TRBD2. The V segment lost 3 bases and the J segment 4 bases; nucleotides outside the gene matches: 12. The germline V gene encodes CDR1 LNHDA and CDR2 SQIVND (reference sequence). This CDR3 region has 18 residues. This chain's CDR3 is CASSILPSLGLAADTQYF. In nucleotides, the CDR3 is TGTGCCAGTAGTATTCTCCCGTCTCTGGGACTAGCGGCAGATACGCAGTATTTT.

The chain couples TRBV6-6 to TRBJ1-2; D perhaps matches TRBD1 (5 bases). The V end lost 6 bases, the J end lost 3 bases, and 11 bases lay between the germline ends. CDR3 length: 13 amino acids. Germline V CDR1 and CDR2: MNHNY, SVGAGI (reference sequence). CDR3 protein: CASSKGWDYGYTF. CDR3 sequence (DNA): TGTGCCAGCAGCAAGGGGTGGGACTATGGCTACACCTTC.

The gene calls are TRBV4-1 and TRBJ2-1; unclear D gene. The CDR3 covers 14 residues. V lost 1 base and J lost 5, with 9 bases in between. Germline CDR1 is MGHRA and CDR2 is YSYEKL. The CDR3 loop is CASSQGLLNNEQFF. Here the CDR3 DNA reads TGCGCCAGCAGCCAAGGACTCCTCAACAATGAGCAGTTCTTC.

V and J are TRBV5-4 and TRBJ1-3, with TRBD1 matching 8 bases. Germline-derived CDR1 and CDR2 are SGHNT and YYREEE (reference sequence). J lost 6 bases, V lost 0 bases, and 2 bases had no gene match. The CDR3 runs to 14 residues. The CDR3 protein is CASSLAGGENTIYF. The CDR3 nucleotides read TGTGCCAGCAGCTTGGCAGGGGGCGAAAACACCATATATTTT.

V gene TRBV28 combines with J gene TRBJ2-3; TRBD2 is a possible D gene (7 bases). Germline loops: CDR1 MDHEN, CDR2 SYDVKM. With 6 bases removed from V and 3 bases from J, the gap between germline ends came to 16 bases. The CDR3 loop spans 15 amino acids. The CDR3 sequence: CASSGGGAHTDTQYF. CDR3 nucleotides: TGTGCCAGCAGCGGAGGGGGGGCGCATACAGATACGCAGTATTTT.

The chain carries TRBV18 and TRBJ1-5, with 10 nucleotides matching TRBD1. CDR3 size: 16 residues. CDR1 is KGHSH, CDR2 LQKENI, per germline. The V segment lost 3 bases and the J segment 5 bases; nucleotides outside the gene matches: 7. CDR3 sequence (DNA): TGTGCCAGCTCACCCACCGGGGGACAGGGGCATCAGCCCCAGCATTTT. Translated, it gives CASSPTGGQGHQPQHF.

The chain carries TRBV19 and TRBJ2-2; D unclear. Germline assignment: CDR1 LNHDA and CDR2 SQIVND (reference sequence). The CDR3 has 16 residues. The V gene lost 1 base and the J gene lost 0 bases, with 9 bases spanning the gap. CDR3 DNA: TGTGCCAGTAGTATAGGCACAGCTTCGAACACCGGGGAGCTGTTTTTT. Amino acids: CASSIGTASNTGELFF.

The gene calls are TRBV6-1 and TRBJ2-1; D remains unclear. V lost 2 bases to trimming and J lost 4 bases, with 18 bases between them. The germline V gene encodes CDR1 MNHNS and CDR2 SASEGT. The CDR3 loop spans 17 amino acids. The CDR3 loop reads CASSELVTNPPYNEQFF. The DNA of the CDR3 is TGTGCCAGCAGTGAATTGGTCACTAATCCACCATACAATGAGCAGTTCTTC.

CDR3 nucleotides: TGTGCCAGCAGCTTGCGTAGTTCATACGAGCAGTACTTC. Translated, it gives CASSLRSSYEQYF. The chain employs TRBV5-6 and TRBJ2-7; no clear D. Trimming stripped 1 base from V and 4 bases from J, with 9 bases between. The CDR3 contains 13 residues. Germline CDR1 reads SGHDT; CDR2 reads YYEEEE. Together with reference TRBV5-6 and TRBJ2-7, the CDR3 gives the full variable domain: DAGVTQSPTHLIKTRGQQVTLRCSPKSGHDTVSWYQQALGQGPQFIFQYYEEEERQRGNFPDRFSGHQFPNYSSELNVNALLLGDSALYLCASSLRSSYEQYFGPGTRLTVT.

The CDR3 DNA follows: TGTGCCAGCAGTCTCGGCGCAGGGTATCAAGCTTTCTTT. The encoded protein is CASSLGAGYQAFF. This chain joins TRBV3-1 (or the pseudogene TRBV3-2) and TRBJ1-1; D may be TRBD1 (5 bases). In germline, CDR1 is LGHDT, CDR2 YNNKEL (reference sequence). V was cut by 6 bases and J by 9 bases, with 17 bases left in between. The CDR3 sequence is 13 residues long.